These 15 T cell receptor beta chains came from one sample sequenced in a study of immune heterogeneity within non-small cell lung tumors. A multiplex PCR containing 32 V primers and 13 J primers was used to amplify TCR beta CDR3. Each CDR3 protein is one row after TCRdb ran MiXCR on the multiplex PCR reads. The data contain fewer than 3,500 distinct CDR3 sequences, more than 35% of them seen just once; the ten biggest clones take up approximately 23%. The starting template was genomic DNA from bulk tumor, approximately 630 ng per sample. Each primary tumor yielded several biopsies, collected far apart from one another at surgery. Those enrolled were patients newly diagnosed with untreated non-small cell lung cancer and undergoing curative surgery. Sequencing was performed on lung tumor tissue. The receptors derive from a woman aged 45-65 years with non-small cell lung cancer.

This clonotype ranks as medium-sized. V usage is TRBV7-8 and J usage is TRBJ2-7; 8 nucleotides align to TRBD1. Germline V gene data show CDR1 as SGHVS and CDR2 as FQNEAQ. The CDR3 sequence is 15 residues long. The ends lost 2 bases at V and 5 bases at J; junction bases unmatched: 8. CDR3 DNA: TGTGCCAGCAGCTTACAGCAGGGGGCTAAGGACGAGCAGTACTTC. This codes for CASSLQQGAKDEQYF.

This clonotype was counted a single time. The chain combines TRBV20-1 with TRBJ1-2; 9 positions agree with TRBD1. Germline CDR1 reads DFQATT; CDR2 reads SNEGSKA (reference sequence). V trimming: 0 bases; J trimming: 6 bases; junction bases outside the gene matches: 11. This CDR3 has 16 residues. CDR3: CSARDSPGTGNHGYTF. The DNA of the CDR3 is TGCAGTGCTAGAGATAGCCCCGGGACAGGGAACCATGGCTACACCTTC.

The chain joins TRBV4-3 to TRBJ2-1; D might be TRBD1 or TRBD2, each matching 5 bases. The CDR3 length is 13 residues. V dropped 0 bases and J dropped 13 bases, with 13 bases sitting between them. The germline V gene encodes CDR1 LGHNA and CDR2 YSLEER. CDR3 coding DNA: TGCGCCAGCAGCCAAGATACGGGGCGGGTACAGTTCTTC. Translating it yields CASSQDTGRVQFF.

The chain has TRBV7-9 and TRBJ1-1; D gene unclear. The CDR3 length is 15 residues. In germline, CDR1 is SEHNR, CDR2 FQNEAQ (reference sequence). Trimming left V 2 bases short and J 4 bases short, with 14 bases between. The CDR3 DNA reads TGTGCCAGCAGCTTAAGCCCGGGAGGGTTCACTGAAGCTTTCTTT. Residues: CASSLSPGGFTEAFF.

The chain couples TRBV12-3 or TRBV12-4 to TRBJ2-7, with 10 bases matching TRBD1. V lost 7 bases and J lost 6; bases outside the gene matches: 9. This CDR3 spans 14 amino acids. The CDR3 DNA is TGTGCCAGCACCGGGACAGGGGACTCTAGCGAGCAGTACTTC. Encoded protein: CASTGTGDSSEQYF.

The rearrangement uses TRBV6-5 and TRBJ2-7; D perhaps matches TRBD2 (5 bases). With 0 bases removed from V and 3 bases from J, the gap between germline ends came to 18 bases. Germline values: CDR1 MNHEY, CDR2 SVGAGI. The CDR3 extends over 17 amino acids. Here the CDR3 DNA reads TGTGCCAGCAGTTACTCGATTTGGGGAGAGGGCCACTACGAGCAGTACTTC. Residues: CASSYSIWGEGHYEQYF.

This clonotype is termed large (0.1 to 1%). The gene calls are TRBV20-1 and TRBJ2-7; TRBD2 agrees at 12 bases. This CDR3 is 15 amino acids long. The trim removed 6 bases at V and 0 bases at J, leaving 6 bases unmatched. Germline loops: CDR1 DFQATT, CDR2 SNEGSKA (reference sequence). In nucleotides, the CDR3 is TGCAGTGCGGATCCGACTAGCGGGAGCTCCTACGAGCAGTACTTC. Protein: CSADPTSGSSYEQYF.

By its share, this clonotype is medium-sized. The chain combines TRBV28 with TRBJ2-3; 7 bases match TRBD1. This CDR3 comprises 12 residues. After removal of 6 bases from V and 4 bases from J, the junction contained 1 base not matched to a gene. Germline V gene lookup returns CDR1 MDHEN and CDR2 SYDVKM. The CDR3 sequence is CASSQGADTQYF. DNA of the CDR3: TGTGCCAGCAGCCAGGGGGCAGATACGCAGTATTTT.

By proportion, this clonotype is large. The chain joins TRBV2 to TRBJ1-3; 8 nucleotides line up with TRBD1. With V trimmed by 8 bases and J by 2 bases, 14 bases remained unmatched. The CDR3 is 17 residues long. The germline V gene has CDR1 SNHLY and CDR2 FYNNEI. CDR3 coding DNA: TGTGCCAGCGGAGGAGGTCGGGACAGGTCTACTGGAAACACCATATATTTT. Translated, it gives CASGGGRDRSTGNTIYF.

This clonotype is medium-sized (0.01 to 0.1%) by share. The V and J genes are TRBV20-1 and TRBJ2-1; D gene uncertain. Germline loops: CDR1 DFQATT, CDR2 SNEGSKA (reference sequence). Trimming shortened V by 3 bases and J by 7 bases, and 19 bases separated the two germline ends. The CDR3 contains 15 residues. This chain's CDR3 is CSASNWVAVSNEQFF. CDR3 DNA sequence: TGCAGTGCTAGTAATTGGGTGGCTGTGAGTAATGAGCAGTTCTTC.

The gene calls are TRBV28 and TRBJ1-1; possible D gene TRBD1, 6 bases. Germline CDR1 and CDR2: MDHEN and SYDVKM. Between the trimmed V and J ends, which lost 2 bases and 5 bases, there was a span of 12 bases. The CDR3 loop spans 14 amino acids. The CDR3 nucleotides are TGTGCCAGCAGTTTAGGAATTACAGGGACTGAAGCTTTCTTT. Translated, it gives CASSLGITGTEAFF. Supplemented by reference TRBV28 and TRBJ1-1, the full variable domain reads DVKVTQSSRYLVKRTGEKVFLECVQDMDHENMFWYRQDPGLGLRLIYFSYDVKMKEKGDIPEGYSVSREKKERFSLILESASTNQTSMYLCASSLGITGTEAFFGQGTRLTVV.

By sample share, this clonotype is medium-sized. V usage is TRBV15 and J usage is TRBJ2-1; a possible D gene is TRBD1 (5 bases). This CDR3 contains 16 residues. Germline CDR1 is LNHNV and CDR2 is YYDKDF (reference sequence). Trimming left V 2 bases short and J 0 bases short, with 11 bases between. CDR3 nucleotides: TGTGCCACCAGCAGATTAGGGGTGGGCTCCTACAATGAGCAGTTCTTC. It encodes CATSRLGVGSYNEQFF.

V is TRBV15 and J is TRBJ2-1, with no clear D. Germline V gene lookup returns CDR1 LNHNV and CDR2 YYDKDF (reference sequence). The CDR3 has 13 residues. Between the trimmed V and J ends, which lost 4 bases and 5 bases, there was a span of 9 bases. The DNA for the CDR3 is TGTGCCACCAGCACGGACCCACACAATGAGCAGTTCTTC. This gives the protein CATSTDPHNEQFF.

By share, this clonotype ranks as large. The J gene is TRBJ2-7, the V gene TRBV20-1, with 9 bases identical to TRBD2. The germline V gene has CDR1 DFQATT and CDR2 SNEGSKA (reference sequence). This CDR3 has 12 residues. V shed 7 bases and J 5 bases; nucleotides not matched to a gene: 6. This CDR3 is CSGKRGEDEQYF. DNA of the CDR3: TGCAGTGGGAAGCGGGGGGAGGACGAGCAGTACTTC.

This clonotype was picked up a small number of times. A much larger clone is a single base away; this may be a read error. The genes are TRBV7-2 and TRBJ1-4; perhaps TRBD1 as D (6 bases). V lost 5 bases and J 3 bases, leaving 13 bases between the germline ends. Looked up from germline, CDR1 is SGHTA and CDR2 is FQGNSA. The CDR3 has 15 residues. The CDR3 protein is CASSEQGVANEKLFF. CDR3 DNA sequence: TGTGCCAGCAGCGAACAGGGAGTGGCTAATGAAAAACTGTTTTTT. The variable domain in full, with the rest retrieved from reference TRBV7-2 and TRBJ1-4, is GAGVSQSPSNKVTEKGKDVELRCDPISGHTALYWYRQSLGQGLEFLIYFQGNSAPDKSGLPSDRFSAERTGGSVSTLTIQRTQQEDSAVYLCASSEQGVANEKLFFGSGTQLSVL.